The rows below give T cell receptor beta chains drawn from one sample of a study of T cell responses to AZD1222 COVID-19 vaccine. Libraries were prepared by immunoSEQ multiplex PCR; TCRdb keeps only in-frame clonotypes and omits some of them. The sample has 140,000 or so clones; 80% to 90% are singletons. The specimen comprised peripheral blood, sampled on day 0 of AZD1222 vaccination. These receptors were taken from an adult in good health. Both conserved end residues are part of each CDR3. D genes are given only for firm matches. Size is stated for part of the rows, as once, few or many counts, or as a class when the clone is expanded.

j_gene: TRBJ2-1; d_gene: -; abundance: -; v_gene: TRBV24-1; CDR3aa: CATSEKAVSSYNEQFF; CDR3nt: TGTGCCACCAGTGAGAAAGCGGTGAGCTCCTACAATGAGCAGTTCTTC
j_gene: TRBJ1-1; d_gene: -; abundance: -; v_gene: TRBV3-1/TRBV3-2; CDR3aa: CASSTTWGRDTEAFF; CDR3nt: TGTGCCAGCAGCACAACGTGGGGGCGCGACACTGAAGCTTTCTTT
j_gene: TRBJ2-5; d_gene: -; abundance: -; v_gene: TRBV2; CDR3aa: CASSVGASGETGTQYF; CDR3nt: TGTGCCAGCAGTGTCGGCGCGAGCGGCGAGACGGGGACCCAGTACTTC
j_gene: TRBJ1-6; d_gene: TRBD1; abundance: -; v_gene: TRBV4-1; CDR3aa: CASSRNDRAGSPLHF; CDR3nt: TGCGCCAGCAGCCGCAATGACAGGGCCGGATCACCCCTCCACTTT
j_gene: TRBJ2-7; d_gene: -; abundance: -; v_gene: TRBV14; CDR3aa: CASSPFRSGLSSYEQYF; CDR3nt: TGTGCCAGCAGTCCCTTTAGATCAGGTCTAAGCTCCTACGAGCAGTACTTC
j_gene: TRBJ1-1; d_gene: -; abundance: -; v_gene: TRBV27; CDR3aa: CASSLSRTAEAFF; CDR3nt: TGTGCCAGCAGTTTATCACGTACGGCTGAAGCTTTCTTT
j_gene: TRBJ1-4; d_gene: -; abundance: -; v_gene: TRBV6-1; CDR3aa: CASSEALGSEKLFF; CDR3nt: TGTGCCAGCAGTGAAGCGCTGGGTAGTGAAAAACTGTTTTTT
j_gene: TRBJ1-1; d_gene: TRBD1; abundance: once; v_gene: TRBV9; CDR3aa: CASSFHVDRGNTEAFF; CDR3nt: TGTGCCAGCAGCTTCCACGTAGACAGGGGAAATACTGAAGCTTTCTTT
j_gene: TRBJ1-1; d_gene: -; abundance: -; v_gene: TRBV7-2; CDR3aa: CASSYSQSNTEAFF; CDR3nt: TGTGCCAGCAGCTATAGTCAGTCTAACACTGAAGCTTTCTTT
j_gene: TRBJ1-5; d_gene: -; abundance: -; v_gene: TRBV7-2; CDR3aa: CASSSGHINQPQHF; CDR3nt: TGTGCCAGCAGCTCCGGACATATCAATCAGCCCCAGCATTTT
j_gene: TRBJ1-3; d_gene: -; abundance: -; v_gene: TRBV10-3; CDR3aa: CATREGRNSGNTIYF; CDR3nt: TGTGCCACCAGGGAGGGGAGAAACTCTGGAAACACCATATATTTT
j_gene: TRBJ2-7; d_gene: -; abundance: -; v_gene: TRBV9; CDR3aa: CASSVMSNGFDYEQYF; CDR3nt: TGTGCCAGCAGCGTAATGTCGAATGGATTTGACTACGAGCAGTACTTC
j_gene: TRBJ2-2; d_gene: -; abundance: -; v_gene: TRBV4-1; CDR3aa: CASSQGQNTGELFF; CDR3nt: TGCGCCAGCAGCCAAGGACAGAACACCGGGGAGCTGTTTTTT
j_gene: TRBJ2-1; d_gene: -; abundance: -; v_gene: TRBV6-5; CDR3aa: CASSSGGGPYNEQFF; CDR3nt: TGTGCCAGCAGTTCCGGCGGGGGCCCCTACAATGAGCAGTTCTTC
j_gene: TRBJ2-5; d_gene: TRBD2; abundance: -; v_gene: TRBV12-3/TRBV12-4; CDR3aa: CASSVAGPETQYF; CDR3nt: TGTGCCAGCAGTGTAGCGGGGCCGGAGACCCAGTACTTC
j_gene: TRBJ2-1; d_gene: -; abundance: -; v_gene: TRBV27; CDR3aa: CASSFHGSGRDEQFF; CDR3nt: TGTGCCAGCAGTTTTCACGGGAGCGGGCGGGATGAGCAGTTCTTC
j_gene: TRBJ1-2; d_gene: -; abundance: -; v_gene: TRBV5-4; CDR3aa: CASHEVGLGGGYTF; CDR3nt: TGTGCCAGCCACGAAGTGGGCCTAGGGGGTGGCTACACCTTC
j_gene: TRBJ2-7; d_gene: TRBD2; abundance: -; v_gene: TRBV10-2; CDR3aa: CASRGLAGASSYEQYF; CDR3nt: TGCGCCAGCAGGGGACTAGCGGGAGCCAGCTCCTACGAGCAGTACTTC
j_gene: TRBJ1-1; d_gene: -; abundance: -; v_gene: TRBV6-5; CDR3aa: CASRTEWAEAFF; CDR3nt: TGTGCCAGCAGGACAGAATGGGCTGAAGCTTTCTTT
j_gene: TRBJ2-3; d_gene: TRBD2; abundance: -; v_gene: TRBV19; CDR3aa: CASTRLAGSSTDTQYF; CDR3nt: TGTGCCAGTACTCGACTAGCGGGCTCTAGCACAGATACGCAGTATTTT
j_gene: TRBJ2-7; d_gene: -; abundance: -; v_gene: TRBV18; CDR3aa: CASSPPDTYEQYF; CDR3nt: TGTGCCAGCTCACCCCCGGACACTTACGAGCAGTACTTC
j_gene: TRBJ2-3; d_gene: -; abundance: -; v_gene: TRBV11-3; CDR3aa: CASSFSGSTDTQYF; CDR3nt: TGTGCCAGCAGCTTTAGCGGTAGCACAGATACGCAGTATTTT
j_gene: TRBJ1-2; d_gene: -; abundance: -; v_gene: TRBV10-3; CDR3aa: CAIRQGRVPGYTF; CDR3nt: TGTGCCATCAGACAGGGTAGAGTTCCTGGCTACACCTTC
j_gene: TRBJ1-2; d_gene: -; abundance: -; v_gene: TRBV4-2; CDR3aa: CASSQDRGQHYGYTF; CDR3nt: TGTGCCAGCAGCCAAGATCGAGGACAGCACTATGGCTACACCTTC
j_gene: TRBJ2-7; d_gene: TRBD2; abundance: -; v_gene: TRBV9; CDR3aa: CASSVSSGSAYEQYF; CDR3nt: TGTGCCAGCAGCGTCTCTAGCGGGAGCGCCTACGAGCAGTACTTC
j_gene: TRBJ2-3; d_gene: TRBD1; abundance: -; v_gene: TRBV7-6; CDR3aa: CASSLAVQGATDTQYF; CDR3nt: TGTGCCAGCAGCTTAGCGGTCCAGGGGGCCACAGATACGCAGTATTTT
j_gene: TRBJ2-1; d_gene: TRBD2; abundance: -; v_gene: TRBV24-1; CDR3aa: CATSDRTSGEQFF; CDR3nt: TGTGCCACCAGTGATAGAACTAGCGGTGAGCAGTTCTTC
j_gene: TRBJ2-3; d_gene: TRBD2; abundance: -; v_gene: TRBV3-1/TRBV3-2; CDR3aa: CASSQGPGTRSTDTQYF; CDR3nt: TGTGCCAGCAGCCAAGGCCCCGGGACTAGGAGCACAGATACGCAGTATTTT
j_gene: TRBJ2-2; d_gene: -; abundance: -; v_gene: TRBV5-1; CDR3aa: CASSGFGSRTGELFF; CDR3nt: TGCGCCAGCAGCGGGTTCGGGAGTCGCACCGGGGAGCTGTTTTTT
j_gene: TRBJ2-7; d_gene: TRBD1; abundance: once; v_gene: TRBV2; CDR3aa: CASSGDRYEQYF; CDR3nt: TGTGCCAGCAGTGGGGACAGGTACGAGCAGTACTTC
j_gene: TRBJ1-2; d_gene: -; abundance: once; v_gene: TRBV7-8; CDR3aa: CASSLVTANYGYTF; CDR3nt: TGTGCCAGCAGCTTAGTGACAGCGAACTATGGCTACACCTTC
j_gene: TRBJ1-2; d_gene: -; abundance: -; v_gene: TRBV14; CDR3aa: CASSQDLISRADGYTF; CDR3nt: TGTGCCAGCAGCCAAGATCTGATCAGCAGGGCCGATGGCTACACCTTC
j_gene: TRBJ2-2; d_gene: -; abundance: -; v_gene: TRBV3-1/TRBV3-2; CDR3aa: CASSQVAGGSTGELFF; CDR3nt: TGTGCCAGCAGCCAAGTGGCAGGCGGGTCAACCGGGGAGCTGTTTTTT
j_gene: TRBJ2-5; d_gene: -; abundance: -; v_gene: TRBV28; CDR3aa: CASSLTYRAETQYF; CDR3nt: TGTGCCAGCAGTTTAACCTACAGGGCGGAGACCCAGTACTTC
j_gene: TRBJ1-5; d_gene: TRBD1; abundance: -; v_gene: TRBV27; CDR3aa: CASSPDRAPNQPQHF; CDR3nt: TGTGCCAGCAGTCCAGACAGGGCCCCCAATCAGCCCCAGCATTTT
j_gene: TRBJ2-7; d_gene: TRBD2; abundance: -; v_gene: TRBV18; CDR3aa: CASSHSLAANAGEQYF; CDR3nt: TGTGCCAGCTCACATTCGCTAGCGGCAAACGCCGGCGAGCAGTACTTC
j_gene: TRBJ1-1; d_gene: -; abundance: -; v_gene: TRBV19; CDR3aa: CVANWGAGPPGGAEAFF; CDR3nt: TGTGTCGCGAACTGGGGCGCGGGCCCGCCAGGAGGTGCTGAAGCTTTCTTT
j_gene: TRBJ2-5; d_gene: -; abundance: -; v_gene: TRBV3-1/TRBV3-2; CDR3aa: CASSQDGLGDETQYF; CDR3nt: TGTGCCAGCAGCCAAGATGGGCTAGGGGACGAGACCCAGTACTTC
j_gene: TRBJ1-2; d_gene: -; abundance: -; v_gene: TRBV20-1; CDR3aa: CSGGTNGYTF; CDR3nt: TGCAGTGGAGGGACTAATGGCTACACCTTC
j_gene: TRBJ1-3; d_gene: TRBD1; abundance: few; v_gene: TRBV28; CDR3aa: CATRDRGSGNTIYF; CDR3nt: TGTGCCACCCGGGACAGGGGCTCTGGAAACACCATATATTTT
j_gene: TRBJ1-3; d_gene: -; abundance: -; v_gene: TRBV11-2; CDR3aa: CASSFAGSSGNTIYF; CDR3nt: TGTGCCAGCAGCTTCGCCGGAAGCTCTGGAAACACCATATATTTT
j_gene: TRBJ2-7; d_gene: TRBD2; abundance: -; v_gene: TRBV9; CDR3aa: CASSTGGRPSYEQYF; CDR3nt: TGTGCCAGCAGCACGGGAGGGAGGCCTTCCTACGAGCAGTACTTC
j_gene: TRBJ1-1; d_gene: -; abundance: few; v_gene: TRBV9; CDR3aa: CASSVATSGLLAEAFF; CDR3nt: TGTGCCAGCAGCGTAGCTACATCTGGGTTACTAGCCGAAGCTTTCTTT
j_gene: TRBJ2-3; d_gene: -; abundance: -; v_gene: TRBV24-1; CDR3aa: CATSDLAEHTDTQYF; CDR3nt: TGTGCCACCAGTGATTTAGCGGAACACACAGATACGCAGTATTTT
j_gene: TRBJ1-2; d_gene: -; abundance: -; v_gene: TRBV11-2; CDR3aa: CASSSNQGSHPYGYTF; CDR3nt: TGTGCCAGCAGCTCAAACCAGGGAAGCCACCCCTATGGCTACACCTTC
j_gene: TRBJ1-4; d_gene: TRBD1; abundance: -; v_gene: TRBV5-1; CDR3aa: CASYSGTGGEKLFF; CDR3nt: TGCGCCAGTTACTCCGGGACAGGGGGTGAAAAACTGTTTTTT
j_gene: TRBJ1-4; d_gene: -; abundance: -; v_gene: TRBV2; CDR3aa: CASSEGDYQEKLFF; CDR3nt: TGTGCCAGCAGTGAAGGGGACTATCAAGAAAAACTGTTTTTT
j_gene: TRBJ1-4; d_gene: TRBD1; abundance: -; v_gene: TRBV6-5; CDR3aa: CASRTDRGLGKLFF; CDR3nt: TGTGCCAGCAGGACGGACAGGGGGTTGGGAAAACTGTTTTTT
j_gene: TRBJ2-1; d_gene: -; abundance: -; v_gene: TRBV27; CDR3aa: CASTLGGASSYNEQFF; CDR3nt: TGTGCCAGCACCCTGGGGGGGGCGAGCTCCTACAATGAGCAGTTCTTC
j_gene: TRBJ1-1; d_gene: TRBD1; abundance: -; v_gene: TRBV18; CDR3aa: CASSPRLQGDTEAFF; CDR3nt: TGTGCCAGCTCACCACGGCTGCAGGGGGACACTGAAGCTTTCTTT
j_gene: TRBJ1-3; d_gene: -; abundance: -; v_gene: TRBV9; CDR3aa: CASRGDGVTRNTIYF; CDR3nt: TGTGCCAGCAGAGGGGACGGAGTGACTAGAAACACCATATATTTT
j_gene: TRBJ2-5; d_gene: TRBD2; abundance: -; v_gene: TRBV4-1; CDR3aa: CASSHFGLAQETQYF; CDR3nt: TGCGCCAGCAGCCATTTCGGACTAGCCCAAGAGACCCAGTACTTC